This note documents a single T cell receptor beta chain sequence. The data originate from a study of blood T cell repertoires in COVID-19. In the study overall: Acute and convalescent COVID-19 specimens originated in the United States, Italy and Spain. From T cells, B-cell-depleted T cells, or PBMCs came the material, which was cDNA or gDNA.

The germline V gene encodes CDR1 SEHNR and CDR2 FQNEAQ (reference sequence). The V gene lost 5 bases and the J gene lost 0 bases, with 11 bases spanning the gap. The CDR3 length is 15 residues. Data came from immunoSEQ multiplex PCR; TCRdb stores just in-frame clones and leaves some out. This repertoire shows about 71,000 clones, about 93% found once; its top ten account for roughly 0.8%. Source material: peripheral blood. This clonotype originated in a woman of 80 years or more with acute or convalescent COVID-19. The chain combines TRBV7-9 with TRBJ1-3, with a possible D match to TRBD1 (6 bases). The CDR3 sequence: CASSDGRGSGNTIYF. DNA of the CDR3: TGTGCCAGCAGCGACGGCAGGGGCTCTGGAAACACCATATATTTT.